This T cell receptor (beta chain) is from a study of T cell responses to AZD1222 COVID-19 vaccine. Measured with immunoSEQ multiplex PCR; TCRdb has only the in-frame clones, and not every one. The sample lists 150,000 to 180,000 clones, 87% seen once, with 8% to 10% in the top ten. Study results and caveats: At 160-218 and 743-854, vaccine-associated CD4 TCRs were dominant, and they spanned spike.

Concerning this clone: Antigen unknown.

This specimen was peripheral blood, taken 28 days after the second AZD1222 dose. The TCR was taken from an adult who received the AZD1222 COVID-19 vaccine.

CDR3 protein: CASTILTQYF. The DNA for the CDR3 is TGTGCCAGCACCATACTGACCCAGTACTTC. The chain is built from TRBV11-2 and TRBJ2-5; D unresolved. CDR1 is SGHAT, CDR2 FQNNGV, per germline. The CDR3 loop spans 10 amino acids. Trimming left V 7 bases short and J 7 bases short, with 7 bases between.